The clone carrying this T cell receptor (beta chain) was seen only once. The sample belongs to a study of blood T cell repertoires in COVID-19. Study-wide context: There were acute and convalescent COVID-19 samples, and they came from the United States, Italy and Spain.

Trimming cost V 1 base and J 4 bases, with 11 bases left between them. Germline V CDR1 and CDR2: GTSNPN, SVGIG (reference sequence). The CDR3 contains 14 residues. Using immunoSEQ multiplex PCR, the repertoire was profiled, and TCRdb retains in-frame clones only, with some absent. The sample has around 300,000 clones; approximately 83% are singletons. The specimen was peripheral blood. This receptor was identified in a woman aged 70-85 years with acute or convalescent COVID-19. The chain recombines TRBV30 with TRBJ1-5; perhaps TRBD1 as D (5 bases). DNA for the CDR3: TGTGCCTGGAGTGGCCACCAGGGTAATCAGCCCCAGCATTTT. Residues: CAWSGHQGNQPQHF.